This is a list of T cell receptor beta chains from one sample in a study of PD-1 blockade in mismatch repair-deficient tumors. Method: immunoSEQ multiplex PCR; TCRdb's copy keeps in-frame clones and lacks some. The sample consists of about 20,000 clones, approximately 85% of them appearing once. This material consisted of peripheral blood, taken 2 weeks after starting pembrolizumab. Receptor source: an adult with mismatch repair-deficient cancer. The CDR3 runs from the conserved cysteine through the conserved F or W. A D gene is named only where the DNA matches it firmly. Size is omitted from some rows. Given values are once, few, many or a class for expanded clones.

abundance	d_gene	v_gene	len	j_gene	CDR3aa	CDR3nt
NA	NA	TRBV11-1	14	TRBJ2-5	CASSRYRGGETQYF	TGTGCCAGCAGCCGCTACAGGGGAGGAGAGACCCAGTACTTC
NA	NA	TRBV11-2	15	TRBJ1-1	CASSLTAGLNTEAFF	TGTGCCAGCAGCTTAACGGCAGGGTTGAACACTGAAGCTTTCTTT
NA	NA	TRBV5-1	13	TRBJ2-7	CASSSTMGSGQYF	TGCGCCAGCAGCTCGACAATGGGGTCCGGGCAGTACTTC
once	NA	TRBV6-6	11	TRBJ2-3	CASRRGDTQYF	TGTGCCAGCAGGCGGGGAGATACGCAGTATTTT
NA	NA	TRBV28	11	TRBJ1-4	CASSLREKLFF	TGTGCCAGCAGTTTGAGAGAAAAACTGTTTTTT
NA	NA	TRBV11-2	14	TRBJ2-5	CASSFYGRQETQYF	TGTGCCAGCAGCTTTTACGGTCGTCAAGAGACCCAGTACTTC
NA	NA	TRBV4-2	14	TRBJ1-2	CASSWRGGEDGYTF	TGTGCCAGCAGTTGGAGGGGGGGGGAGGATGGCTACACCTTC
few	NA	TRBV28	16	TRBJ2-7	CASSLLGHDSSYEQYF	TGTGCCAGCAGTTTATTGGGGCACGATAGCTCCTACGAGCAGTACTTC
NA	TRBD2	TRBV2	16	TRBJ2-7	CASNGELADGSYEQYF	TGTGCCAGCAACGGAGAACTAGCGGATGGGTCCTACGAGCAGTACTTC
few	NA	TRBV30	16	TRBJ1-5	CAWSPTGRGSNQPQHF	TGTGCCTGGAGCCCCACCGGCAGGGGTTCCAATCAGCCCCAGCATTTT
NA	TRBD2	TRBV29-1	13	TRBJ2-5	CSVGGGLQETQYF	TGCAGCGTGGGGGGGGGACTCCAAGAGACCCAGTACTTC
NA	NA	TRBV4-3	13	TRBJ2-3	CASSQEKRDTQYF	TGCGCCAGCAGCCAAGAGAAGCGAGATACGCAGTATTTT
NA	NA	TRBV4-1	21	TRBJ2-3	CASSQGLVWPQRSPHTDTQYF	TGCGCCAGCAGCCAAGGTCTCGTCTGGCCACAAAGGTCCCCACACACAGATACGCAGTATTTT
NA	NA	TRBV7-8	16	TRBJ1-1	CASSSQVRGPSTEAFF	TGTGCCAGCAGCTCCCAGGTCAGAGGGCCGAGCACTGAAGCTTTCTTT
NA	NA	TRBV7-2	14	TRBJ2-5	CASRTQVGEETQYF	TGTGCCAGCAGAACCCAGGTGGGGGAGGAGACCCAGTACTTC
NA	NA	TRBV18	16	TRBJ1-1	CASSPPGNNLGTEAFF	TGTGCCAGCTCACCACCGGGGAACAACCTGGGCACTGAAGCTTTCTTT
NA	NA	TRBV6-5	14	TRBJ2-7	CASRPTGGSYEQYF	TGTGCCAGCAGGCCTACCGGGGGCTCCTACGAGCAGTACTTC
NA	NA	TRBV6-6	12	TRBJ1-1	CASSYLDTEAFF	TGTGCCAGCAGTTACTTGGACACTGAAGCTTTCTTT
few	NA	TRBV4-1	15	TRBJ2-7	CASSQGAPGALEQYF	TGCGCCAGCAGCCAAGGTGCGCCGGGGGCCCTCGAGCAGTACTTC
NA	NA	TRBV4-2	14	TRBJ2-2	CASSRGTVTGELFF	TGTGCCAGCAGCCGCGGGACAGTGACCGGGGAGCTGTTTTTT
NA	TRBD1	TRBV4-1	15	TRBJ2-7	CASSSRTGLTYEQYF	TGCGCCAGCTCGTCCCGGACAGGACTGACCTACGAGCAGTACTTC
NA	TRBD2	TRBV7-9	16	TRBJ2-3	CASSFPKNGRADTQYF	TGTGCCAGCAGCTTTCCTAAGAACGGGAGGGCAGATACGCAGTATTTT
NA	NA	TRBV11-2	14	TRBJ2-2	CASSLVRRTGELFF	TGTGCCAGCAGCTTAGTTCGGCGGACCGGGGAGCTGTTTTTT
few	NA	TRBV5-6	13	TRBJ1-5	CASSFGRAQPQHF	TGTGCCAGCAGCTTTGGGCGAGCACAGCCCCAGCATTTT
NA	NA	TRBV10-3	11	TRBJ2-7	CATSEGHEQYF	TGTGCCACCAGTGAAGGCCACGAGCAGTACTTC
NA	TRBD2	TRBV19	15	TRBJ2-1	CASSMGLAGGNEQFF	TGTGCCAGTAGTATGGGGCTAGCGGGAGGCAATGAGCAGTTCTTC
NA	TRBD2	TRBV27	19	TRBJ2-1	CASSLNPTVSGIWYNEQFF	TGTGCCAGCAGTTTAAATCCGACAGTTAGCGGGATCTGGTACAATGAGCAGTTCTTC
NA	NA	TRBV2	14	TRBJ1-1	CASSEESGTFKAFF	TGTGCCAGCAGTGAAGAGTCAGGAACTTTCAAAGCTTTCTTT
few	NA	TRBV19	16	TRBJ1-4	CASTPEPGRKGEKLFF	TGTGCCAGTACCCCCGAGCCGGGACGAAAGGGTGAAAAACTGTTTTTT
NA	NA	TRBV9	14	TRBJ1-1	CASSPNYRGTEAFF	TGTGCCAGCAGTCCCAATTACCGGGGCACTGAAGCTTTCTTT
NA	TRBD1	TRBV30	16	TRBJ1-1	CAREGGSGRWNTEAFF	TGTGCCCGGGAAGGGGGCTCAGGCCGGTGGAACACTGAAGCTTTCTTT
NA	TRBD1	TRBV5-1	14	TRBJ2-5	CASSPGTAGETQYF	TGCGCCAGCAGCCCAGGGACAGCAGGAGAGACCCAGTACTTC
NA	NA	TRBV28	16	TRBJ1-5	CASSFSVGYSNQPQHF	TGTGCCAGCAGTTTTTCGGTAGGGTACAGCAATCAGCCCCAGCATTTT
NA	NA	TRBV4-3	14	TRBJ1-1	CASSQGQENTEAFF	TGCGCCAGCAGCCAAGGACAGGAGAACACTGAAGCTTTCTTT
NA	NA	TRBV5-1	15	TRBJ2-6	CASSPPTGGANVLTF	TGCGCCAGCAGCCCACCCACAGGTGGGGCCAACGTCCTGACTTTC
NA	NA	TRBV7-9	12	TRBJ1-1	CASSLLRPEAFF	TGTGCCAGCAGCTTGCTTCGCCCTGAAGCTTTCTTT
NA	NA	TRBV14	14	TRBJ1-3	CASSLTGTGNTIYF	TGTGCCAGCAGCCTCACAGGGACTGGAAACACCATATATTTT
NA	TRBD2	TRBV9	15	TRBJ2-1	CASSAHSGRAGEQFF	TGTGCCAGCAGCGCCCATAGCGGGAGGGCCGGTGAGCAGTTCTTC
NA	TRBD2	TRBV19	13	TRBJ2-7	CASRGGSSYEQYF	TGTGCCAGCCGGGGGGGGAGCTCCTACGAGCAGTACTTC
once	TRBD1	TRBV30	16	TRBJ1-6	CAWRAGTGPYNSPLHF	TGTGCCTGGAGAGCCGGGACAGGGCCTTATAATTCACCCCTCCACTTT
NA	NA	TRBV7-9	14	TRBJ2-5	CASSFGANQETQYF	TGTGCCAGCAGCTTTGGTGCAAACCAAGAGACCCAGTACTTC
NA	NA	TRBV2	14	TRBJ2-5	CASNSRPPLGTQYF	TGTGCCAGCAATTCGCGGCCCCCCCTGGGGACCCAGTACTTC
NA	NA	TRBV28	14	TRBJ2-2	CASSLIGGGGELFF	TGTGCCAGCAGTTTAATAGGGGGTGGCGGGGAGCTGTTTTTT
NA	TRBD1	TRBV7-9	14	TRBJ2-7	CASSTGTGLIEQYF	TGTGCCAGCAGCACCGGGACAGGCCTTATCGAGCAGTACTTC
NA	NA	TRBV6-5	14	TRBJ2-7	CASSYRGQIYEQYF	TGTGCCAGCAGTTACCGGGGACAAATTTACGAGCAGTACTTC
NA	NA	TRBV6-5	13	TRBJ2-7	CASTTGQSYEQYF	TGTGCCAGCACCACAGGACAGTCCTACGAGCAGTACTTC
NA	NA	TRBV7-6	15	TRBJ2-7	CASSLDSGHYYEQYF	TGTGCCAGCAGCTTAGATTCAGGGCACTACTACGAGCAGTACTTC
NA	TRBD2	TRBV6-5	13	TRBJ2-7	CASSLLAGVEQYF	TGTGCCAGCAGTTTACTAGCGGGAGTGGAGCAGTACTTC
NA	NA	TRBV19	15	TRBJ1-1	CASSIVADMNTEAFF	TGTGCCAGTAGTATAGTGGCGGACATGAACACTGAAGCTTTCTTT
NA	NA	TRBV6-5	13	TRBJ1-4	CASRNRGNEKLFF	TGTGCCAGCAGAAACCGGGGCAATGAAAAACTGTTTTTT
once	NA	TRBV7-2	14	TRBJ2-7	CASSFNRNLYEQYF	TGTGCCAGCAGCTTTAACAGAAACCTCTACGAGCAGTACTTC
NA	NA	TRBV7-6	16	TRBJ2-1	CASSPVPVGLDNEQFF	TGTGCCAGCAGCCCAGTCCCGGTGGGCTTAGACAATGAGCAGTTCTTC
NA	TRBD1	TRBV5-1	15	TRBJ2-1	CASSFRQGVGDEQFF	TGCGCCAGCAGCTTTAGGCAGGGGGTAGGTGATGAGCAGTTCTTC
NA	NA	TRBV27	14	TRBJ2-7	CASRPGPGVVEQYF	TGTGCCAGCAGGCCGGGGCCCGGAGTGGTCGAGCAGTACTTC
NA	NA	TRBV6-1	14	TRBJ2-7	CASSSARGGNEQYF	TGTGCCAGCAGTTCCGCAAGGGGGGGGAACGAGCAGTACTTC